The entry that follows covers one T cell receptor (beta chain) sequence. This sample was included in a study of shared clonotypes between healthy human individuals. Sequenced by immunoSEQ multiplex PCR; TCRdb stores in-frame clones only, minus some. Of 2.3 million or so clones in the sample, approximately 93% were seen once. This CDR3 contains 12 residues. V lost 5 bases and J lost 2, with 6 bases in between. The V gene's germline CDR1 is MNHEY and CDR2 SMNVEV (reference sequence). The rearrangement links TRBV27 to TRBJ1-2; D not certain. Sequences were obtained from naive CD4+ T cells from PBMCs. Subset noted: CD45RA+ positively selected. This clonotype was sampled from a man aged 18 to 30 in good health. Some clones in this sample may be carry-over from other donors' samples. The CDR3: CASSGRNYGYTF. CDR3 nucleotide sequence: TGTGCCAGCAGTGGGCGGAACTATGGCTACACCTTC.